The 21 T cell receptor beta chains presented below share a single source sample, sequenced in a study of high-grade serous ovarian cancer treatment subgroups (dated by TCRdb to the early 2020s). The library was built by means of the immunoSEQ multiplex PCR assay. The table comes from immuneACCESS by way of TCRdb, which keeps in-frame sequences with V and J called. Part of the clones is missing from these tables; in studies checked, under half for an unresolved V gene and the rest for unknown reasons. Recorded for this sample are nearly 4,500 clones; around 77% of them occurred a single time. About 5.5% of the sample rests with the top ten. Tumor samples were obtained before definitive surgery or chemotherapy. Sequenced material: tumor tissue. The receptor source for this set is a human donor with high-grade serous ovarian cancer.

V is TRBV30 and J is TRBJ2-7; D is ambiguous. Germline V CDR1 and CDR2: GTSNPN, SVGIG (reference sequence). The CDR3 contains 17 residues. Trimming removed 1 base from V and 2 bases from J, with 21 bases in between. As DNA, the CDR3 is TGTGCCTGGAGTGCCGACCCGGGCCCGAAGCCACCCTACGAGCAGTACTTC. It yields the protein CAWSADPGPKPPYEQYF.

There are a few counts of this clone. CDR3 coding DNA: TGTGCCAGCAGCTTAGCGACAACAGAGACCCAGTACTTC. It encodes CASSLATTETQYF. This chain links TRBV7-9 with TRBJ2-5; no definite D call. Trimming removed 0 bases from V and 4 bases from J, with 6 bases in between. Per germline, CDR1 SEHNR and CDR2 FQNEAQ (reference sequence). The CDR3 has 13 amino acids.

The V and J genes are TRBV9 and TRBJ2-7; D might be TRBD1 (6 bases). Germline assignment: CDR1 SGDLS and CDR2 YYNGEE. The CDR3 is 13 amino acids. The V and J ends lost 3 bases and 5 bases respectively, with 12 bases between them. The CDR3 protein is CASSASQGHEQYF. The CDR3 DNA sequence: TGTGCCAGCAGCGCATCACAGGGCCACGAGCAGTACTTC. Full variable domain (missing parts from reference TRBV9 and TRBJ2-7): DSGVTQTPKHLITATGQRVTLRCSPRSGDLSVYWYQQSLDQGLQFLIQYYNGEERAKGNILERFSAQQFPDLHSELNLSSLELGDSALYFCASSASQGHEQYFGPGTRLTVT.

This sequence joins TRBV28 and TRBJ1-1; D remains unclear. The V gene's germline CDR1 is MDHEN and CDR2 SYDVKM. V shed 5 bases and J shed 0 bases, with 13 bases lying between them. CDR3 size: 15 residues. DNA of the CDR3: TGTGCCAGCAGTCCGTCCGGGGAAATGAACACTGAAGCTTTCTTT. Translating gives CASSPSGEMNTEAFF.

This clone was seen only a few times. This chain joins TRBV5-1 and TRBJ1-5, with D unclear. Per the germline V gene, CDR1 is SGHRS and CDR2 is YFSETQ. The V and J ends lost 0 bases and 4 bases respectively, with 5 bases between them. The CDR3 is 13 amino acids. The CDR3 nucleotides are TGCGCCAGCAGCTTGGCTCCGAATCAGCCCCAGCATTTT. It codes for CASSLAPNQPQHF.

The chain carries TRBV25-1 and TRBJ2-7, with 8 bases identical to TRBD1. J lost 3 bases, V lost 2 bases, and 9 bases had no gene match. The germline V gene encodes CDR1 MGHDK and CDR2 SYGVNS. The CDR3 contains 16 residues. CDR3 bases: TGTGCCAGCAGTGAAGGTACCGGGACAGGATACTACGAGCAGTACTTC. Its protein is CASSEGTGTGYYEQYF.

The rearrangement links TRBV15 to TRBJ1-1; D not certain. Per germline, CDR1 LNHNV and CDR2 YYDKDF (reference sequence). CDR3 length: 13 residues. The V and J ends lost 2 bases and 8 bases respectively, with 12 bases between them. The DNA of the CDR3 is TGTGCCACCAGCAGAACCCTCGGGCAGGAAGCTTTCTTT. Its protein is CATSRTLGQEAFF. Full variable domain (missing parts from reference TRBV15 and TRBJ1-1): DAMVIQNPRYQVTQFGKPVTLSCSQTLNHNVMYWYQQKSSQAPKLLFHYYDKDFNNEADTPDNFQSRRPNTSFCFLDIRSPGLGDTAMYLCATSRTLGQEAFFGQGTRLTVV.

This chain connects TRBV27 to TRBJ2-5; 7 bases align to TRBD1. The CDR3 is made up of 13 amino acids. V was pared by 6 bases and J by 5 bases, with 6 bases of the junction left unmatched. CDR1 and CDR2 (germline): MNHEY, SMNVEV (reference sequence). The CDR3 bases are TGTGCCAGCAGCACCCTAGGGGGCGAGACCCAGTACTTC. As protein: CASSTLGGETQYF.

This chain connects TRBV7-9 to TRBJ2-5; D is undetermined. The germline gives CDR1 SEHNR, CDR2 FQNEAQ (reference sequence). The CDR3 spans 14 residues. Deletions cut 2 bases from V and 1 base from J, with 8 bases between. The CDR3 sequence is CASSLMTFQETQYF. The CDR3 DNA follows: TGTGCCAGCAGCTTAATGACTTTCCAAGAGACCCAGTACTTC.

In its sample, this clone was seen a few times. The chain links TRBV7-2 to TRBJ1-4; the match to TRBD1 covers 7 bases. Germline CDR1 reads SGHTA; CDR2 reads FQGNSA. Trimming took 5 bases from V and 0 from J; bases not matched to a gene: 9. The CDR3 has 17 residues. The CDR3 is CASSDRDRGATNEKLFF. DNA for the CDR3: TGTGCCAGCAGCGACCGGGACAGAGGAGCAACTAATGAAAAACTGTTTTTT. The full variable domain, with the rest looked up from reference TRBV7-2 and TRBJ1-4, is GAGVSQSPSNKVTEKGKDVELRCDPISGHTALYWYRQSLGQGLEFLIYFQGNSAPDKSGLPSDRFSAERTGGSVSTLTIQRTQQEDSAVYLCASSDRDRGATNEKLFFGSGTQLSVL.

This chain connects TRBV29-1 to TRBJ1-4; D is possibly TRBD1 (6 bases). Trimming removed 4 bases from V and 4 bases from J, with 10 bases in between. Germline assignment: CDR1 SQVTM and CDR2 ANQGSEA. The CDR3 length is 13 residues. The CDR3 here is CSVVTGYNEKLFF. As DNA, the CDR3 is TGCAGCGTTGTAACAGGGTATAATGAAAAACTGTTTTTT.

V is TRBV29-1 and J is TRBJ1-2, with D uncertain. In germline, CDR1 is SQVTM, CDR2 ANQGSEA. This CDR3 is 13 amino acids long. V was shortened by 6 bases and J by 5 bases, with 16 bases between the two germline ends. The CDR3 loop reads CSVILTSSYGYTF. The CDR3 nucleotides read TGCAGCGTGATACTGACCAGCAGTTATGGCTACACCTTC. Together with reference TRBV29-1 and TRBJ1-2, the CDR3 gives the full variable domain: SAVISQKPSRDICQRGTSLTIQCQVDSQVTMMFWYRQQPGQSLTLIATANQGSEATYESGFVIDKFPISRPNLTFSTLTVSNMSPEDSSIYLCSVILTSSYGYTFGSGTRLTVV.

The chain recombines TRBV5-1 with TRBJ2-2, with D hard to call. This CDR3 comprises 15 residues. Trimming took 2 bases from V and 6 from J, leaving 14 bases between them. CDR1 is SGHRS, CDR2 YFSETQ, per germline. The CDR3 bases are TGCGCCAGCAGCTTAACGTTAGGTGGGGCCGGGGAGCTGTTTTTT. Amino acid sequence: CASSLTLGGAGELFF.

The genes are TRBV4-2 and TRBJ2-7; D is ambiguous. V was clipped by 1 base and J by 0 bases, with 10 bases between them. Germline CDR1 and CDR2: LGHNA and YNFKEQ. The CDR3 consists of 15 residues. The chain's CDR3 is CASSQGSTRSYEQYF. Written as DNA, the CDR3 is TGTGCCAGCAGCCAAGGCTCCACCCGCTCCTACGAGCAGTACTTC.

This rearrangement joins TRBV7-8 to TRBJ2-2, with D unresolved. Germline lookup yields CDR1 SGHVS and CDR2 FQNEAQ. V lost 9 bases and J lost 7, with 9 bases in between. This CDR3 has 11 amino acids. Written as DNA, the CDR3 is TGTGCCAGTATAGTCGGCGGGGAGCTGTTTTTT. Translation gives CASIVGGELFF.

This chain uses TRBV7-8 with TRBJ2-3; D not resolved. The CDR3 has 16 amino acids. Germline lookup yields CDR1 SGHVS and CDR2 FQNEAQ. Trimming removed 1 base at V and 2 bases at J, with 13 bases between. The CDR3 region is CASSLGTGFATDTQYF. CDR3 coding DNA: TGTGCCAGCAGCTTAGGGACGGGTTTTGCCACAGATACGCAGTATTTT.

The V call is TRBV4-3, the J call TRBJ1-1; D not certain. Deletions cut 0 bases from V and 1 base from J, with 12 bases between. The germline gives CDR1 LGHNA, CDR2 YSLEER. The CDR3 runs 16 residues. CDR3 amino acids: CASSQEGWPANTEAFF. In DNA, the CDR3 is TGCGCCAGCAGCCAAGAGGGGTGGCCAGCGAACACTGAAGCTTTCTTT.

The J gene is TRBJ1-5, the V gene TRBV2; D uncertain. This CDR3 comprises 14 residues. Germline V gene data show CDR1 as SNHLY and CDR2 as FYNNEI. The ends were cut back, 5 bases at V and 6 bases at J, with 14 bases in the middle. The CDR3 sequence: CASSPTIQVQPQHF. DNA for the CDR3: TGTGCCAGCAGTCCCACCATTCAGGTTCAGCCCCAGCATTTT.

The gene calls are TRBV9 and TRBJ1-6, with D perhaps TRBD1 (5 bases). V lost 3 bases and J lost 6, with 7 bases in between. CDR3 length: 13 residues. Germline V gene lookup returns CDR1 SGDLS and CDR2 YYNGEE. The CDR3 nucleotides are TGTGCCAGCAGCGGACAGAGTAATTCACCCCTCCACTTT. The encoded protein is CASSGQSNSPLHF.

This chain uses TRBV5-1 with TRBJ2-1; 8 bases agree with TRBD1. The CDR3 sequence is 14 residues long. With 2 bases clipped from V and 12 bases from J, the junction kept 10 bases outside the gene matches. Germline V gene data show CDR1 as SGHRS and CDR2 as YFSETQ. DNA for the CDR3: TGCGCCAGCAGCTTACCGGGACAGGCCTTTGGGCAGTTCTTC. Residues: CASSLPGQAFGQFF.

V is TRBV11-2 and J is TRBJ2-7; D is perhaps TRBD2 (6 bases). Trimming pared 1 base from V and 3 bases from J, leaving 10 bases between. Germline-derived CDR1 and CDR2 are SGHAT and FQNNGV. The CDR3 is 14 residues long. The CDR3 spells CASSLGGANYEQYF. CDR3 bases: TGTGCCAGCAGCTTAGGCGGGGCCAACTACGAGCAGTACTTC.